This T cell receptor beta chain was profiled in a study of identical twins. Study observations and caveats: Analyses of zero insertions could be partly confounded by invariant MAIT and iNKT cells.

Germline loops: CDR1 LGHDT, CDR2 YNNKEL (reference sequence). V shed 6 bases and J 3 bases; nucleotides not matched to a gene: 5. This CDR3 region has 14 residues. A few counts support this clonotype. Its antigen is not identified. TCRdb reprocessed the 5' RACE reads with MiXCR, giving one entry per CDR3 protein. The data contain 500,000 to 700,000 distinct CDR3 sequences, just over 7% of them singletons. Another study also made use of these data, one on yellow fever vaccine responses in identical twins.

The sequenced material came from PBMCs. The source of this sequence is a woman under 30 in good health. The chain recombines TRBV3-1 with TRBJ2-7, with 10 bases fitting TRBD1. The CDR3 sequence is CASSRRDRGYEQYF. For the CDR3, the DNA is TGTGCCAGCAGTAGGCGGGACAGGGGCTACGAGCAGTACTTC.